Presented here are 5 T cell receptor beta chains from one specimen sequenced in a study of T cell changes during pregnancy in multiple sclerosis (dated by TCRdb to about 2019). Library generation was performed with the immunoSEQ multiplex PCR assay. The immuneACCESS repertoire file appears here via TCRdb, limited to in-frame rearrangements. These files lack a portion of the clones; in checked studies, under half of the deficit traces to unresolved V genes, and the cause of the others is not known. The table for this sample lists about 40,000 clones; approximately 88% of them were counted only once. The ten most abundant clones make up roughly 4.9% of the sample. Sequenced here: peripheral blood, sampled in the first trimester of pregnancy. Receptor source: a female donor in good health, enrolled as a control in a pregnancy study.

The gene calls are TRBV18 and TRBJ2-3; 8 bases align to TRBD1. With 5 bases clipped from V and 1 base from J, the junction kept 8 bases outside the gene matches. CDR1 and CDR2 (germline): KGHSH, LQKENI. This CDR3 is built from 16 residues. CDR3 in DNA: TGTGCCAGCTCATCCGCCGGGACAGGAGGCACAGATACGCAGTATTTT. Translation: CASSSAGTGGTDTQYF.

The gene calls are TRBV7-7 and TRBJ2-5; 11 bases map to TRBD2. Germline CDR1 SSHAT, CDR2 FNYEAQ (reference sequence). V lost 4 bases, J lost 7 bases, and 11 bases stayed unmatched. The CDR3 totals 16 residues. The DNA for the CDR3 is TGTGCCAGCAGCTCAACTAGCGGGGGAACCCCGGGGACCCAGTACTTC. The encoded protein is CASSSTSGGTPGTQYF. The whole variable domain, remainder taken from reference TRBV7-7 and TRBJ2-5, is GAGVSQSPRYKVTKRGQDVTLRCDPISSHATLYWYQQALGQGPEFLTYFNYEAQPDKSGLPSDRFSAERPEGSISTLTIQRTEQRDSAMYRCASSSTSGGTPGTQYFGPGTRLLVL.

The J gene is TRBJ2-2, the V gene TRBV7-8; 14 bases align to TRBD2. CDR3 length: 18 residues. Looked up from germline, CDR1 is SGHVS and CDR2 is FQNEAQ. After removal of 5 bases from V and 0 bases from J, the junction contained 5 bases not matched to a gene. In DNA form, the CDR3 reads TGTGCCAGCAGCCCTGGGACTAGCGGGGGAACGAACACCGGGGAGCTGTTTTTT. Its translation: CASSPGTSGGTNTGELFF.

This clone was counted a single time. The rearrangement links TRBV6-5 to TRBJ2-5; 9 bases are a match to TRBD1. V gave up 0 bases and J gave up 2 bases; unmatched junction bases: 4. The V gene's germline CDR1 is MNHEY and CDR2 SVGAGI. This CDR3 comprises 16 residues. CDR3 protein: CASSYSGTGRQETQYF. The CDR3 DNA is TGTGCCAGCAGTTACTCGGGGACAGGGAGACAAGAGACCCAGTACTTC.

This chain uses TRBV18 with TRBJ1-2; a weak D match, TRBD1 (6 bases). This CDR3 region has 15 residues. V dropped 3 bases and J dropped 8 bases, with 19 bases sitting between them. CDR1 and CDR2 from the germline V gene are KGHSH and LQKENI. CDR3 DNA: TGTGCCAGCTCACCCCCGACAGGAACTTTGGGGGGCTACACCTTC. Its protein is CASSPPTGTLGGYTF.